These T cell receptor beta chains were read from a single sample in a study of OX40 agonist ivuxolimab in advanced cancers. Repertoires were generated with immunoSEQ multiplex PCR, while TCRdb's copy carries only in-frame clones and drops some. The sample holds some 58,000 clones; approximately 80% are singletons and the top ten take 1.5% to 2.5%. The material sequenced was CD4+ or CD8+ T cells sorted from blood, taken in a trial of the OX40 agonist ivuxolimab. Receptors originate from an adult with an advanced solid tumor such as melanoma, head and neck, liver or kidney cancer. Each CDR3 is given with its conserved first and last residue.

TRBJ1-6,TRBV7-2,CASSLTAQGDSPLHF
TRBJ1-1,TRBV27,CASSFRGASAEAFF
TRBJ1-1,TRBV7-9,CASSLEDRGLFGTTEAFF
TRBJ2-5,TRBV5-6,CASSPDRQETQYF
TRBJ1-1,TRBV19,CASSISNSKGGAFF
TRBJ2-5,TRBV4-1,CASSKQGQETQYF
TRBJ2-4,TRBV15,CATSKLPGQLAKNIQYF
TRBJ2-1,TRBV5-1,CASSSDLIYNEQFF
TRBJ2-1,TRBV10-3,CAITAGGTYNEQFF
TRBJ1-2,TRBV5-1,CASSLAGRATNYGYTF
TRBJ2-7,TRBV7-2,CASSLRQGSYEQYF
TRBJ2-1,TRBV6-5,CASSRTYNEQFF
TRBJ2-4,TRBV4-3,CASSQDSEGKNIQYF
TRBJ2-5,TRBV7-8,CASSLPLSGRETQYF
TRBJ1-1,TRBV19,CASSRLAEAFF
TRBJ2-2,TRBV6-5,CASSYKARLTGELFF
TRBJ2-4,TRBV4-3,CASSQDFQTAIQYF
TRBJ2-7,TRBV14,CASSQRTGGGYEQYF
TRBJ2-5,TRBV13,CASSPSHQQETQYF
TRBJ1-1,TRBV9,CASSVVLTGVNTEAFF
TRBJ2-7,TRBV30,CAWSVWGNEQYF
TRBJ2-1,TRBV11-3,CASSLAGQYLNEQFF
TRBJ2-3,TRBV18,CASSLDSTDTQYF
TRBJ1-2,TRBV5-6,CASSWDRAIGYTF
TRBJ2-5,TRBV29-1,CSVYRLPDNQETQYF
TRBJ1-3,TRBV2,CASRLDPGPGNTIYF
TRBJ2-7,TRBV14,CASSQDRGVEYF
TRBJ2-1,TRBV5-4,CASSPRGGGEQFF
TRBJ2-5,TRBV4-3,CASSQGVGVGGETQYF
TRBJ2-7,TRBV13,CASRAGTGIYEQYF
TRBJ2-1,TRBV7-9,CASSLAGTSSEQFF
TRBJ2-7,TRBV6-1,CASSEPGQGAINEQYF
TRBJ2-3,TRBV5-1,CASSLEGTDTQYF
TRBJ2-3,TRBV5-4,CASSLGGVADTQYF
TRBJ2-1,TRBV19,CASRGRRQISYNEQFF
TRBJ2-5,TRBV7-8,CASSIGGGYQETQYF
TRBJ2-7,TRBV28,CASSGRWTRGIGSYEQYF